Each of the 28 T cell receptor beta chains below was sequenced from the same sample in a study of early T cells in non-severe SARS-CoV-2 infection. TCRdb fed the 5' RACE reads into MiXCR, producing one record per CDR3 protein. The table lists 80,000 to 100,000 distinct CDR3 sequences, 14% of them singletons. Specimen: whole blood. Receptors originate from an adult who was a healthcare worker with PCR-confirmed SARS-CoV-2 infection or an uninfected control (not recorded which).

This clonotype was recorded at least ten times. V and J are TRBV4-1 and TRBJ1-2; 8 bases align to TRBD1. Germline V gene data show CDR1 as MGHRA and CDR2 as YSYEKL. Trimming cost V 1 base and J 4 bases; bases outside gene matches: 2. The CDR3 totals 14 residues. Written as DNA, the CDR3 is TGCGCCAGCAGCCAAGTTGGACAGGGCTATGGCTACACCTTC. It yields the protein CASSQVGQGYGYTF.

The table lists this clonotype with many counts. The genes are TRBV12-3 or TRBV12-4 and TRBJ2-7; TRBD1 agrees at 7 bases. This CDR3 has 13 amino acids. The J segment lost 4 bases and the V segment lost 6 bases, leaving 6 bases of the junction unmatched. In nucleotides, the CDR3 is TGTGCCAGCAGCCAAGACAGGGTTTACGAGCAGTACTTC. Translated, it gives CASSQDRVYEQYF.

This rearrangement joins TRBV7-9 to TRBJ2-5; 7 nucleotides line up with TRBD2. Germline V gene lookup returns CDR1 SEHNR and CDR2 FQNEAQ (reference sequence). The V segment lost 1 base and the J segment 4 bases; nucleotides outside the gene matches: 15. The CDR3 length is 18 residues. The DNA of the CDR3 is TGTGCCAGCAGCTTAGGCCCTGATGTGAGGACTAGAGGAGAGACCCAGTACTTC. Its protein product is CASSLGPDVRTRGETQYF.

This chain links TRBV6-2 or TRBV6-3 with TRBJ2-3; the match to TRBD2 covers 10 bases. Trimming removed 6 bases from V and 3 bases from J; junction bases left unmatched: 6. CDR1 is MNHEY and CDR2 is SVGEGT in the germline V gene. This CDR3 has 15 residues. For the CDR3, the DNA is TGTGCCAGCAGACCCAGCGGGGGGGTGACAGATACGCAGTATTTT. It codes for CASRPSGGVTDTQYF.

The chain combines TRBV4-1 with TRBJ2-5, with 7 positions matching TRBD1. CDR1 is MGHRA and CDR2 is YSYEKL in the germline V gene. After removal of 3 bases from V and 8 bases from J, the junction contained 6 bases not matched to a gene. CDR3 length: 13 amino acids. CDR3 amino acids: CASSHWTGDTQYF. The CDR3 nucleotides are TGCGCCAGCAGCCATTGGACAGGAGACACCCAGTACTTC.

This clonotype was detected ten times or more. The genes are TRBV2 and TRBJ2-2; 10 bases agree with TRBD2. Germline loops: CDR1 SNHLY, CDR2 FYNNEI. V dropped 1 base and J dropped 0; count of bases not matched to a gene: 5. The CDR3 loop spans 18 amino acids. CDR3 sequence (DNA): TGTGCCAGCAGTGAAGGGGTAGCGGGGGGCCCGAACACCGGGGAGCTGTTTTTT. It codes for CASSEGVAGGPNTGELFF.

The chain couples TRBV10-1 to TRBJ2-3, with 9 positions matching TRBD2. V lost 3 bases and J lost 7; bases outside the gene matches: 5. Per the germline V gene, CDR1 is WNHNN and CDR2 is SYGVQD (reference sequence). The CDR3 runs to 14 residues. The CDR3 region is CASSEPSGANTQYF. CDR3 nucleotide sequence: TGCGCCAGCAGTGAACCTAGCGGGGCAAATACGCAGTATTTT.

The chain combines TRBV29-1 with TRBJ1-2; possibly TRBD1 for D (5 bases). CDR3 length: 13 amino acids. V lost 4 bases to trimming and J lost 8 bases, with 17 bases between them. Germline assignment: CDR1 SQVTM and CDR2 ANQGSEA. CDR3 sequence: CSVVRGRSVGYTF. CDR3 DNA sequence: TGCAGCGTTGTCCGGGGGAGGTCGGTCGGCTACACCTTC.

This clonotype occurred many times. The chain carries TRBV6-5 and TRBJ2-1; TRBD2 matches 9 bases. The CDR3 totals 16 residues. Looked up from germline, CDR1 is MNHEY and CDR2 is SVGAGI. J lost 3 bases, V lost 2 bases, and 5 bases had no gene match. The CDR3, as DNA: TGTGCCAGCAGTTACGGCCTAGCGGGGAACTACAATGAGCAGTTCTTC. Translation: CASSYGLAGNYNEQFF.

At least ten counts were recorded for this clonotype. The chain is built from TRBV12-3 or TRBV12-4 and TRBJ1-5; 9 nucleotides agree with TRBD1. The CDR3 spans 14 residues. V lost 6 bases, J lost 7 bases, and 7 bases stayed unmatched. CDR3 residues: CASSPGTGRQPQHF. CDR3 DNA: TGTGCCAGCAGCCCAGGGACAGGGCGACAGCCCCAGCATTTT.

This clonotype was counted between two and nine times. The chain joins TRBV6-4 to TRBJ2-1; tentatively, D is TRBD2 (6 bases). CDR3 length: 16 amino acids. Germline CDR1 MRHNA, CDR2 SNTAGT. With 3 bases removed from V and 1 base from J, the gap between germline ends came to 13 bases. This chain's CDR3 is CASSEEGGESYNEQFF. DNA of the CDR3: TGTGCCAGCAGTGAGGAGGGTGGGGAATCCTACAATGAGCAGTTCTTC.

This clonotype was recorded a few times. The rearrangement uses TRBV6-5 and TRBJ1-3, with D uncertain. The CDR3 is 18 amino acids. V was pared by 0 bases and J by 1 base, with 16 bases between. In germline, CDR1 is MNHEY, CDR2 SVGAGI. CDR3 nucleotides: TGTGCCAGCAGTTACTCAAGGTCAGGTTATACTTCTGGAAACACCATATATTTT. Protein sequence: CASSYSRSGYTSGNTIYF.

This clonotype was seen repeatedly, ten times or more. V and J are TRBV18 and TRBJ1-4; TRBD1 aligns across 7 bases. The V segment lost 6 bases and the J segment 8 bases; nucleotides outside the gene matches: 9. CDR3 size: 14 residues. CDR1 and CDR2 (germline): KGHSH, LQKENI. CDR3 region: CASSYTEGQEKLFF. The CDR3 DNA follows: TGTGCCAGCTCGTACACCGAGGGACAGGAAAAACTGTTTTTT.

The rearrangement uses TRBV11-2 and TRBJ2-1, with 11 bases lining up with TRBD2. Looked up from germline, CDR1 is SGHAT and CDR2 is FQNNGV. The trim removed 4 bases at V and 2 bases at J, leaving 7 bases unmatched. The CDR3 totals 17 residues. The CDR3 coding sequence is TGTGCCAGCAGCTCCCTTGGGACTAGCGGACCCTACAATGAGCAGTTCTTC. Translating gives CASSSLGTSGPYNEQFF.

The J gene is TRBJ2-1, the V gene TRBV27; the match to TRBD1 covers 12 bases. This CDR3 is 14 amino acids long. V lost 6 bases and J lost 9; bases outside the gene matches: 6. CDR1 and CDR2 from the germline V gene are MNHEY and SMNVEV (reference sequence). CDR3 in amino acids: CASSRDRGLTEQFF. The CDR3 DNA sequence: TGTGCCAGCAGCCGGGACAGGGGGCTTACTGAGCAGTTCTTC.

A note on this clonotype: Relative to the germline gene, one junction end is altered; a read error may explain this. The genes are TRBV7-2 and TRBJ1-3; tentative D call: TRBD1 (5 bases). CDR3 length: 15 amino acids. Germline V gives CDR1 SGHTA, CDR2 FQGNSA. CDR3 in DNA: TGTGCCAGCAGCTCAACCGACAGCTCTGAAAACACCATATATTTT. It translates to CASSSTDSSENTIYF.

This clonotype was observed at least ten times. The chain links TRBV11-2 to TRBJ1-4; D ambiguous. The CDR3 is 14 residues long. The germline V gene has CDR1 SGHAT and CDR2 FQNNGV. Deletions cut 0 bases from V and 0 bases from J, with 2 bases between. CDR3 in DNA: TGTGCCAGCAGCTTAGATGCAACTAATGAAAAACTGTTTTTT. It codes for CASSLDATNEKLFF.

This clonotype showed up just a few times. The rearrangement joins TRBV19 to TRBJ2-7, with TRBD2 matching 7 bases. With V trimmed by 2 bases and J by 2 bases, 6 bases remained unmatched. Germline assignment: CDR1 LNHDA and CDR2 SQIVND (reference sequence). The CDR3 is 15 amino acids. The DNA for the CDR3 is TGTGCCAGTAGTATACGAGCGGGGTTAACCTACGAGCAGTACTTC. Amino acids: CASSIRAGLTYEQYF.

The genes are TRBV5-1 and TRBJ2-3; 9 bases match TRBD2. V lost 3 bases, J lost 2 bases, and 19 bases stayed unmatched. In germline, CDR1 is SGHRS, CDR2 YFSETQ. This CDR3 comprises 20 residues. This CDR3 reads CASSSYKKAGGPSNTDTQYF. In DNA, the CDR3 is TGCGCCAGCAGCTCATACAAAAAAGCGGGGGGCCCCTCCAACACAGATACGCAGTATTTT.

This clonotype was counted many times. The rearrangement links TRBV28 to TRBJ1-3; TRBD1 aligns across 9 bases. J was trimmed by 7 bases and V by 4 bases; bases with no gene match: 5. This CDR3 contains 14 residues. Germline CDR1 MDHEN, CDR2 SYDVKM. CDR3 nucleotide sequence: TGTGCCAGCAGTTCACAGGGGGCCGGGAACACCATATATTTT. Its protein is CASSSQGAGNTIYF.

This chain connects TRBV7-2 to TRBJ2-5; tentatively, D is TRBD1 or TRBD2 (6 bases each). The CDR3 consists of 12 residues. The germline V gene encodes CDR1 SGHTA and CDR2 FQGNSA. The V and J ends lost 2 bases and 8 bases respectively, with 9 bases between them. In nucleotides, the CDR3 is TGTGCCAGCAGCTTATTGGGGGGCACCCAGTACTTC. It yields the protein CASSLLGGTQYF.

Many counts were recorded for this clonotype. The V call is TRBV20-1, the J call TRBJ1-3; D unclear. V shed 3 bases and J shed 1 base, with 7 bases lying between them. This CDR3 contains 13 residues. Germline CDR1 is DFQATT and CDR2 is SNEGSKA (reference sequence). The chain's CDR3 is CSASSGSGNTIYF. DNA for the CDR3: TGCAGTGCTAGTTCGGGATCTGGAAACACCATATATTTT.

The genes are TRBV9 and TRBJ2-1, with TRBD2 as a possible D gene (5 bases). CDR1 is SGDLS and CDR2 is YYNGEE in the germline V gene. V dropped 3 bases and J dropped 2 bases, with 12 bases sitting between them. The CDR3 runs 15 residues. CDR3 nucleotide sequence: TGTGCCAGCAGCGCTATACTAGGTACCTACAATGAGCAGTTCTTC. Amino acid sequence: CASSAILGTYNEQFF.

J is TRBJ2-5 and V is TRBV28, with D uncertain. V gave up 7 bases and J gave up 1 base, with 7 bases separating them. The CDR3 loop spans 12 amino acids. Germline values: CDR1 MDHEN, CDR2 SYDVKM. The chain's CDR3 is CASTQLQETQYF. CDR3 nucleotide sequence: TGTGCCAGCACGCAGCTCCAAGAGACCCAGTACTTC.

This clonotype was counted only a few times. The V call is TRBV11-2, the J call TRBJ1-1, with D maybe TRBD1 (6 bases). This CDR3 comprises 14 residues. CDR1 is SGHAT, CDR2 FQNNGV, per germline. With 7 bases removed from V and 3 bases from J, the gap between germline ends came to 15 bases. CDR3 nucleotide sequence: TGTGCCAGCAACGACCCCCCAGGGGACACTGAAGCTTTCTTT. It translates to CASNDPPGDTEAFF. The complete variable domain, with remaining parts taken from reference TRBV11-2 and TRBJ1-1, reads EAGVAQSPRYKIIEKRQSVAFWCNPISGHATLYWYQQILGQGPKLLIQFQNNGVVDDSQLPKDRFSAERLKGVDSTLKIQPAKLEDSAVYLCASNDPPGDTEAFFGQGTRLTVV.

This clonotype was counted many times. The chain is built from TRBV4-3 and TRBJ1-2; the match to TRBD1 covers 8 bases. The trim removed 0 bases at V and 6 bases at J, leaving 6 bases unmatched. The CDR3 loop spans 15 amino acids. Germline values: CDR1 LGHNA, CDR2 YSLEER. CDR3 protein: CASSQDIGQGNGYTF. CDR3 sequence (DNA): TGCGCCAGCAGCCAAGATATCGGACAGGGTAATGGCTACACCTTC.

This clonotype has just a few counts. This sequence joins TRBV5-1 and TRBJ2-5, with 10 bases fitting TRBD2. V shed 4 bases, J shed 1 base, and the junction held 4 bases outside the gene matches. Germline CDR1 is SGHRS and CDR2 is YFSETQ. The CDR3 is 15 amino acids. The DNA of the CDR3 is TGCGCCAGCAGCCGGACTAGCGGAACCCAAGAGACCCAGTACTTC. Its protein product is CASSRTSGTQETQYF.

This clonotype appeared many times. The chain carries TRBV6-5 and TRBJ1-1; 8 bases agree with TRBD1. J was trimmed by 1 base and V by 6 bases; bases with no gene match: 4. This CDR3 comprises 14 residues. CDR1 and CDR2 from the germline V gene are MNHEY and SVGAGI. The CDR3 is CASSTQGENTEAFF. The CDR3 region has the DNA TGTGCCAGCAGCACACAGGGGGAGAACACTGAAGCTTTCTTT.